The 26 T cell receptor beta chains listed next were all sequenced from one sample in a study of OX40 agonist ivuxolimab in advanced cancers. Clones were sequenced by immunoSEQ multiplex PCR, and TCRdb holds only the in-frame ones, with some missing. The sample shows 49,000 or so clones, around 90% of them seen only once. Sequencing was performed on CD4+ or CD8+ T cells sorted from blood, taken in a trial of the OX40 agonist ivuxolimab. These receptors originate from an adult with an advanced solid tumor such as melanoma, head and neck, liver or kidney cancer.

The chain carries TRBV29-1 and TRBJ2-7, with 9 bases that match TRBD1. This CDR3 is built from 13 residues. Germline V gene sequence: CDR1 SQVTM, CDR2 ANQGSEA. After removal of 4 bases from V and 7 bases from J, the junction contained 8 bases not matched to a gene. This CDR3 reads CSVGRPTGGEQYF. The CDR3 DNA sequence: TGCAGCGTTGGGAGGCCGACAGGGGGAGAGCAGTACTTC.

V gene TRBV5-6 combines with J gene TRBJ2-1, with TRBD2 as a possible D gene (6 bases). V was cut by 2 bases and J by 5 bases, with 14 bases left in between. Germline lookup yields CDR1 SGHDT and CDR2 YYEEEE. The CDR3 loop spans 15 amino acids. CDR3 residues: CASSLREVRHNEQFF. The CDR3 region has the DNA TGTGCCAGCAGCTTAAGGGAGGTTCGGCACAATGAGCAGTTCTTC. Full variable domain (rest looked up from reference TRBV5-6 and TRBJ2-1): DAGVTQSPTHLIKTRGQQVTLRCSPKSGHDTVSWYQQALGQGPQFIFQYYEEEERQRGNFPDRFSGHQFPNYSSELNVNALLLGDSALYLCASSLREVRHNEQFFGPGTRLTVL.

A single count supports this clone. V gene TRBV5-4 combines with J gene TRBJ1-2; the D gene is possibly TRBD1 (6 bases). CDR1 is SGHNT, CDR2 YYREEE, per germline (reference sequence). The CDR3 runs to 15 residues. V was trimmed by 3 bases and J by 0 bases, leaving 12 bases between them. Here the CDR3 DNA reads TGTGCCAGCAGCTCCCGCCCAGGGGCTAACTATGGCTACACCTTC. Its protein is CASSSRPGANYGYTF. The full variable domain, in which reference TRBV5-4 and TRBJ1-2 provide the parts outside the CDR3, is ETGVTQSPTHLIKTRGQQVTLRCSSQSGHNTVSWYQQALGQGPQFIFQYYREEENGRGNFPPRFSGLQFPNYSSELNVNALELDDSALYLCASSSRPGANYGYTFGSGTRLTVV.

A note on this clone: Since the CDR3 does not end with the conserved phenylalanine or tryptophan, this likely comes from a read error. The limits of the CDR3 on the DNA are not certain, so only TCRdb's listed CDR3 is given. V is TRBV2 and J is TRBJ1-1. The CDR3 contains 10 residues when both ends are counted. The germline gives CDR1 SNHLY, CDR2 FYNNEI. This CDR3 is CASSQEKGPS.

V gene TRBV30 combines with J gene TRBJ2-1, with D possibly being TRBD1 (5 bases). V lost 1 base to trimming and J lost 10 bases, with 17 bases between them. Germline CDR1 is GTSNPN and CDR2 is SVGIG (reference sequence). The CDR3 has 14 amino acids. The CDR3 bases are TGTGCCTGGAGTGGGGGCGGCGGCTCACGAGAGCAGTTCTTC. This codes for CAWSGGGGSREQFF.

The chain joins TRBV4-1 to TRBJ2-3; maybe TRBD2 (5 bases). This CDR3 contains 17 residues. Per germline, CDR1 MGHRA and CDR2 YSYEKL. Trimming took off 2 bases at V and 2 bases at J, with 17 bases between the two ends. In DNA, the CDR3 is TGCGCCAGCAGCCAACGTCGGACTCGAGGAAACACAGATACGCAGTATTTT. Translated: CASSQRRTRGNTDTQYF.

The rearrangement uses TRBV20-1 and TRBJ1-4; 7 bases are a match to TRBD1. Germline values: CDR1 DFQATT, CDR2 SNEGSKA (reference sequence). The CDR3 has 11 amino acids. Trimming took 7 bases from V and 7 from J; bases not matched to a gene: 3. As DNA, the CDR3 is TGCAGTGGGACAGGAGGTGAAAAACTGTTTTTT. Translated, it gives CSGTGGEKLFF.

The CDR3 is CASSYSGQGRYEQYF. The CDR3 DNA reads as TGTGCCAGCAGTTACTCCGGACAGGGCCGTTACGAGCAGTACTTC. The chain has TRBV6-5 and TRBJ2-7; 8 nucleotides align to TRBD1. The V segment lost 0 bases and the J segment 4 bases; nucleotides outside the gene matches: 5. In germline, CDR1 is MNHEY, CDR2 SVGAGI. The CDR3 has 15 residues.

This rearrangement joins TRBV11-2 to TRBJ2-7, with a weak D call TRBD1 (6 bases). In germline, CDR1 is SGHAT, CDR2 FQNNGV. The CDR3 runs 14 residues. The V gene lost 3 bases and the J gene lost 3 bases, with 12 bases spanning the gap. CDR3 nucleotide sequence: TGTGCCAGCAGCTTTACAGGGTCCCTCTACGAGCAGTACTTC. Encoded protein: CASSFTGSLYEQYF. Using reference TRBV11-2 and TRBJ2-7 for the parts outside the CDR3, the full variable domain is EAGVAQSPRYKIIEKRQSVAFWCNPISGHATLYWYQQILGQGPKLLIQFQNNGVVDDSQLPKDRFSAERLKGVDSTLKIQPAKLEDSAVYLCASSFTGSLYEQYFGPGTRLTVT.

The rearrangement uses TRBV5-5 and TRBJ1-2; D is possibly TRBD1 (5 bases). The V end lost 4 bases, the J end lost 4 bases, and 17 bases lay between the germline ends. The CDR3 runs 15 residues. Germline lookup yields CDR1 SGHKS and CDR2 YYEKEE (reference sequence). The CDR3 nucleotides read TGTGCCAGCAGCCCGGCGACGGGGGGGAGCTATGGCTACACCTTC. Translating it yields CASSPATGGSYGYTF.

The chain uses TRBV5-5 and TRBJ1-2; maybe TRBD1 (6 bases). Germline CDR1 SGHKS, CDR2 YYEKEE (reference sequence). The CDR3 contains 15 residues. V lost 3 bases and J lost 0, with 12 bases in between. CDR3 in amino acids: CASSSRRTANYGYTF. The CDR3, as DNA: TGTGCCAGCAGCTCGCGTCGGACAGCTAACTATGGCTACACCTTC.

This clone was counted a few times. The chain is built from TRBV2 and TRBJ1-1; unclear D gene. The CDR3 is 11 residues long. Germline lookup yields CDR1 SNHLY and CDR2 FYNNEI. Trimming pared 4 bases from V and 3 bases from J, leaving 3 bases between. The CDR3 reads CASSGHTEAFF. CDR3 DNA: TGTGCCAGCAGTGGCCACACTGAAGCTTTCTTT.

This clone was seen once. This chain links TRBV15 with TRBJ1-2, with D maybe TRBD1 (6 bases). Germline V gene sequence: CDR1 LNHNV, CDR2 YYDKDF (reference sequence). The CDR3 consists of 16 residues. Between the trimmed V and J ends, which lost 1 base and 4 bases, there was a span of 16 bases. CDR3 nucleotides: TGTGCCACCAGCAGAGCCGGGACACCAGGCGCCTATGGCTACACCTTC. Its translation is CATSRAGTPGAYGYTF.

This clone has more than one count but fewer than ten. This chain uses TRBV27 with TRBJ1-5; 9 nucleotides agree with TRBD1. In germline, CDR1 is MNHEY, CDR2 SMNVEV (reference sequence). The length of the CDR3 is 13 residues. Germline trimming cut 8 bases from V and 5 bases from J; bases unmatched to any gene: 4. CDR3: CASGYRGHQPQHF. The CDR3 coding sequence is TGTGCCAGCGGATACAGGGGGCATCAGCCCCAGCATTTT.

The V and J genes are TRBV6-5 and TRBJ2-1; D uncertain. This CDR3 has 16 amino acids. Germline assignment: CDR1 MNHEY and CDR2 SVGAGI. The ends were cut back, 2 bases at V and 6 bases at J, with 17 bases in the middle. For the CDR3, the DNA is TGTGCCAGCAGTTACACGACGGCGTCCCCCTCCAATGAGCAGTTCTTC. Its protein is CASSYTTASPSNEQFF.

This clone occurred once. V gene TRBV28 combines with J gene TRBJ1-1; D is unclear. Germline V CDR1 and CDR2: MDHEN, SYDVKM. CDR3 length: 11 residues. V was trimmed by 4 bases and J by 11 bases, leaving 11 bases between them. The CDR3 coding sequence is TGTGCCAGCAGTTATAGGTTTGACGCTTTCTTT. Translating it yields CASSYRFDAFF.

The CDR3 sequence is CASSIDRTRETQYF. The CDR3 nucleotides read TGTGCCAGTAGTATAGATCGGACCAGAGAGACCCAGTACTTC. V usage is TRBV19 and J usage is TRBJ2-5; unclear D gene. The germline gives CDR1 LNHDA, CDR2 SQIVND (reference sequence). The CDR3 consists of 14 residues. Trimming removed 0 bases from V and 4 bases from J, with 9 bases in between.

This sequence joins TRBV2 and TRBJ2-7; no firm D call. The CDR3 has 12 residues. CDR1 and CDR2 (germline): SNHLY, FYNNEI. The germline V and J ends were trimmed by 5 bases and 7 bases, with 12 bases remaining between them. The CDR3: CASSYLDGEQYF. CDR3 nucleotides: TGTGCCAGCAGTTACCTAGACGGGGAGCAGTACTTC.

The chain joins TRBV5-1 to TRBJ1-1; 10 nucleotides align to TRBD1. Per germline, CDR1 SGHRS and CDR2 YFSETQ. Losses at the gene ends were 4 bases for V and 2 bases for J; bases not matched to a gene: 8. CDR3 size: 16 residues. For the CDR3, the DNA is TGCGCCAGCAGCCTAGGGACAGGGGCCAGTAACACTGAAGCTTTCTTT. Translation gives CASSLGTGASNTEAFF.

V and J are TRBV18 and TRBJ1-1; D gene unclear. The V and J ends lost 0 bases and 3 bases respectively, with 11 bases between them. Per the germline V gene, CDR1 is KGHSH and CDR2 is LQKENI. The CDR3 contains 15 residues. The CDR3 DNA follows: TGTGCCAGCTCACCACCGCTTGGAAAGTACACTGAAGCTTTCTTT. Amino acid sequence: CASSPPLGKYTEAFF.

This clone occurred a few times. This chain connects TRBV2 to TRBJ2-7, with 9 bases matching TRBD1. Unmatched junction bases numbered 3, after V lost 7 bases and J lost 2 bases. This CDR3 region has 13 residues. Looked up from germline, CDR1 is SNHLY and CDR2 is FYNNEI. CDR3 residues: CASMGTGTYEQYF. The CDR3 DNA is TGTGCCAGCATGGGGACAGGGACCTACGAGCAGTACTTC.

CDR3 in amino acids: CASSPRQGAGTDTQYF. The CDR3 DNA is TGTGCCAGCAGTCCCCGACAGGGGGCCGGCACAGATACGCAGTATTTT. The V call is TRBV6-6, the J call TRBJ2-3; 10 nucleotides line up with TRBD1. The CDR3 spans 16 residues. V was clipped by 5 bases and J by 1 base; unmatched bases: 6. Looked up from germline, CDR1 is MNHNY and CDR2 is SVGAGI (reference sequence).

The chain employs TRBV28 and TRBJ2-7; unclear D gene. This CDR3 has 15 amino acids. Germline loops: CDR1 MDHEN, CDR2 SYDVKM. Trimming cost V 5 bases and J 2 bases, with 16 bases left between them. CDR3 bases: TGTGCCAGCAGTCTCCCCGCCCTACGAACCTACGAGCAGTACTTC. Translating it yields CASSLPALRTYEQYF.

This clone was detected only a few times. This chain links TRBV5-1 with TRBJ2-3, with a possible D match to TRBD2 (6 bases). This CDR3 comprises 13 residues. Trimming took off 5 bases at V and 5 bases at J, with 12 bases between the two ends. CDR1 is SGHRS and CDR2 is YFSETQ in the germline V gene. The CDR3 DNA follows: TGCGCCAGCAGTCGGGAGTTTGGAGATACGCAGTATTTT. Translated, it gives CASSREFGDTQYF. Combining the CDR3 with reference TRBV5-1 and TRBJ2-3 gives the whole variable domain KAGVTQTPRYLIKTRGQQVTLSCSPISGHRSVSWYQQTPGQGLQFLFEYFSETQRNKGNFPGRFSGRQFSNSRSEMNVSTLELGDSALYLCASSREFGDTQYFGPGTRLTVL.

CDR3 residues: CASSKKTSGANEQFF. The DNA of the CDR3 is TGTGCCAGTAGTAAAAAGACTAGCGGGGCCAATGAGCAGTTCTTC. V usage is TRBV19 and J usage is TRBJ2-1; 11 nucleotides match TRBD2. The J segment lost 6 bases and the V segment lost 4 bases, leaving 5 bases of the junction unmatched. This CDR3 is 15 amino acids long. Germline CDR1 and CDR2: LNHDA and SQIVND (reference sequence).

The chain couples TRBV29-1 to TRBJ2-5, with D unclear. Trimming took 5 bases from V and 4 from J, leaving 14 bases between them. Germline CDR1 SQVTM, CDR2 ANQGSEA. The CDR3 has 13 amino acids. CDR3 amino acids: CSVSGRATETQYF. The CDR3 DNA reads as TGCAGCGTTTCGGGCCGAGCAACAGAGACCCAGTACTTC.